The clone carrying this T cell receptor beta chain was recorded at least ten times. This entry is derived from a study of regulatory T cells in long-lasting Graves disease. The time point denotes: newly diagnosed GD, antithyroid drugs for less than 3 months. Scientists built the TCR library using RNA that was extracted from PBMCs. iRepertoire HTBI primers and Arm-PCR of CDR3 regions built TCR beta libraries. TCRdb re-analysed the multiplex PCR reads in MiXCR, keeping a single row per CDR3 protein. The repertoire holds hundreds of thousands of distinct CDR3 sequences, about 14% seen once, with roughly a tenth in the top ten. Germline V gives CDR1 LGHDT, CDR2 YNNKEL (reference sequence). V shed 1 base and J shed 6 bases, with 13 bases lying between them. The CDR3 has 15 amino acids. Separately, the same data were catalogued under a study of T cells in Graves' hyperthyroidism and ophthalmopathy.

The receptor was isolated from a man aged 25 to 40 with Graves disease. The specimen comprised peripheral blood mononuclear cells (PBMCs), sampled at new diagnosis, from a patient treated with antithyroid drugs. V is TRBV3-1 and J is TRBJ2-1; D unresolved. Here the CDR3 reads CASSQVDSMGNEQFF. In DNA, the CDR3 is TGTGCCAGCAGCCAAGTCGATTCTATGGGCAATGAGCAGTTCTTC.